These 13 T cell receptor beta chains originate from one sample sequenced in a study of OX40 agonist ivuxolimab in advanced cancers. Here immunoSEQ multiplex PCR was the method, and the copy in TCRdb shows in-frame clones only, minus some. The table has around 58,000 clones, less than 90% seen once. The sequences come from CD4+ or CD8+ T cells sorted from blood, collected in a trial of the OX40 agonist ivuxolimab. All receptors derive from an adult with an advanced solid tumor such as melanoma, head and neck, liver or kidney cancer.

The CDR3 nucleotides read TGTGCCAGCAGCTCTGCGACAGGGGGATACGAGCAGTACTTC. Protein product: CASSSATGGYEQYF. The chain couples TRBV11-3 to TRBJ2-7; 9 bases agree with TRBD1. Germline loops: CDR1 SGHNT, CDR2 YENEEA. The CDR3 loop spans 14 amino acids. V was clipped by 4 bases and J by 4 bases; unmatched bases: 5. Together with reference TRBV11-3 and TRBJ2-7, the CDR3 gives the full variable domain: EAGVVQSPRYKIIEKKQPVAFWCNPISGHNTLYWYLQNLGQGPELLIRYENEEAVDDSQLPKDRFSAERLKGVDSTLKIQPAELGDSAVYLCASSSATGGYEQYFGPGTRLTVT.

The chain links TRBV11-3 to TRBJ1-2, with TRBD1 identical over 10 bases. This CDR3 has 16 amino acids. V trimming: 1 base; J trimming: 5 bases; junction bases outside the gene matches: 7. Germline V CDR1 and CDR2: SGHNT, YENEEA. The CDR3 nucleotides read TGTGCCAGCAGCTTAGTGAGGGACAGGGGTAGATATGGCTACACCTTC. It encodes CASSLVRDRGRYGYTF.

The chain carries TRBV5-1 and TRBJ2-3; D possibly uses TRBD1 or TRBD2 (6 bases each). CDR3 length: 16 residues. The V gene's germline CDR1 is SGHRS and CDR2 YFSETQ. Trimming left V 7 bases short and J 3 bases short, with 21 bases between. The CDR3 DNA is TGCGCCAGCTTGAGCGGAGGGGGAGGAGGAACAGATACGCAGTATTTT. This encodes CASLSGGGGGTDTQYF.

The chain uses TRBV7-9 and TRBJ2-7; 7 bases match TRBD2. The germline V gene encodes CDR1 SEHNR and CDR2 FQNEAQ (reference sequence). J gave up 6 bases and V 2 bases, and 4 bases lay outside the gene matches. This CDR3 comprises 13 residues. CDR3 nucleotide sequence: TGTGCCAGCAGCTTATCCGGGAGGACCGAGCAGTACTTC. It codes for CASSLSGRTEQYF.

CDR3 coding DNA: TGTGCCAGCAGCCCAAGAGCGGGAGGGCCGTTCGAGCAGTACTTC. Translating gives CASSPRAGGPFEQYF. This sequence joins TRBV7-2 and TRBJ2-7; 10 bases map to TRBD2. Per germline, CDR1 SGHTA and CDR2 FQGNSA. The CDR3 totals 15 residues. J was trimmed by 6 bases and V by 5 bases; bases with no gene match: 10. The entire variable domain, with the rest obtained from reference TRBV7-2 and TRBJ2-7, is as follows: GAGVSQSPSNKVTEKGKDVELRCDPISGHTALYWYRQSLGQGLEFLIYFQGNSAPDKSGLPSDRFSAERTGGSVSTLTIQRTQQEDSAVYLCASSPRAGGPFEQYFGPGTRLTVT.

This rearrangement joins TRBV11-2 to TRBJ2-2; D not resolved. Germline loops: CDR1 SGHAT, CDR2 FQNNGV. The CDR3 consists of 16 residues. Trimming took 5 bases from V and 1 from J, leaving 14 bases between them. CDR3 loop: CASSPVGRLNTGELFF. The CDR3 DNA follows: TGTGCCAGCAGCCCAGTCGGACGCTTGAACACCGGGGAGCTGTTTTTT. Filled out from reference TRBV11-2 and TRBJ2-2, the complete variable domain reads EAGVAQSPRYKIIEKRQSVAFWCNPISGHATLYWYQQILGQGPKLLIQFQNNGVVDDSQLPKDRFSAERLKGVDSTLKIQPAKLEDSAVYLCASSPVGRLNTGELFFGEGSRLTVL.

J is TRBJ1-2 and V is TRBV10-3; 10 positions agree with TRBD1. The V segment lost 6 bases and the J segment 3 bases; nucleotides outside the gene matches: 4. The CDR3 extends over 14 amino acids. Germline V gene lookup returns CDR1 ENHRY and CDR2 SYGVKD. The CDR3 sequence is CAISAGTGDYGYTF. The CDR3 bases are TGTGCCATCAGCGCCGGGACAGGGGACTATGGCTACACCTTC.

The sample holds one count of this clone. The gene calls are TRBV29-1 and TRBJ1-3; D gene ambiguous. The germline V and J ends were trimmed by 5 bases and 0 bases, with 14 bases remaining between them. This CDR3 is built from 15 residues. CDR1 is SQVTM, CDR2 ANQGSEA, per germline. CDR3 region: CSVLSPTDSGNTIYF. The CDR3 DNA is TGCAGCGTTCTGAGCCCGACTGACTCTGGAAACACCATATATTTT. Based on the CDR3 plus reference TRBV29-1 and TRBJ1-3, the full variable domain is SAVISQKPSRDICQRGTSLTIQCQVDSQVTMMFWYRQQPGQSLTLIATANQGSEATYESGFVIDKFPISRPNLTFSTLTVSNMSPEDSSIYLCSVLSPTDSGNTIYFGEGSWLTVV.

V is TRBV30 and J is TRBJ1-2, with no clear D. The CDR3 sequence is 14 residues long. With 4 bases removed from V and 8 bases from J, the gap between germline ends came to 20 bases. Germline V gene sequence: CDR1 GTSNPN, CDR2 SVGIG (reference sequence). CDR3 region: CAWTPGFADGGYTF. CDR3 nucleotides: TGTGCCTGGACCCCAGGTTTCGCGGATGGCGGCTACACCTTC.

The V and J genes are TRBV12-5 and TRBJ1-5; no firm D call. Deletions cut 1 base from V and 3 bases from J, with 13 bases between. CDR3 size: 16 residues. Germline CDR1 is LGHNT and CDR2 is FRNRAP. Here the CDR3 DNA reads TGTGCTAGTGGTTTGGACGCCAAAATAGACAATCAGCCCCAGCATTTT. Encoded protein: CASGLDAKIDNQPQHF. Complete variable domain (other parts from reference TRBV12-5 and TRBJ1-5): DARVTQTPRHKVTEMGQEVTMRCQPILGHNTVFWYRQTMMQGLELLAYFRNRAPLDDSGMPKDRFSAEMPDATLATLKIQPSEPRDSAVYFCASGLDAKIDNQPQHFGDGTRLSIL.

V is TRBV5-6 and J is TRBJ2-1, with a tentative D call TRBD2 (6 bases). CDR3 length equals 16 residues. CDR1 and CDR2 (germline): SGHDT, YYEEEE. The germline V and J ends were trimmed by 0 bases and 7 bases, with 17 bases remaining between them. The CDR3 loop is CASSLDSGGRPNEQFF. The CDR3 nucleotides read TGTGCCAGCAGCTTGGACTCAGGAGGGCGGCCAAATGAGCAGTTCTTC.

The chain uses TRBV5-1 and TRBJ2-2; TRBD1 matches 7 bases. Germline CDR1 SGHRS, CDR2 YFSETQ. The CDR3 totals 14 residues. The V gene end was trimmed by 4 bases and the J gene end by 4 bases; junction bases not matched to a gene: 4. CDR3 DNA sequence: TGCGCCAGCAGCCCGACAGGGTTCACCGGGGAGCTGTTTTTT. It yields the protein CASSPTGFTGELFF.

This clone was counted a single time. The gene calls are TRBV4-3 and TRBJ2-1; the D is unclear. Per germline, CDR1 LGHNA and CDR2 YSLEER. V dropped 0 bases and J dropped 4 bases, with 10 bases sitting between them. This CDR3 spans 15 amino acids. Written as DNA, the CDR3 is TGCGCCAGCAGCCAAGAAAGTCCATTTTACAATGAGCAGTTCTTC. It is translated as CASSQESPFYNEQFF.